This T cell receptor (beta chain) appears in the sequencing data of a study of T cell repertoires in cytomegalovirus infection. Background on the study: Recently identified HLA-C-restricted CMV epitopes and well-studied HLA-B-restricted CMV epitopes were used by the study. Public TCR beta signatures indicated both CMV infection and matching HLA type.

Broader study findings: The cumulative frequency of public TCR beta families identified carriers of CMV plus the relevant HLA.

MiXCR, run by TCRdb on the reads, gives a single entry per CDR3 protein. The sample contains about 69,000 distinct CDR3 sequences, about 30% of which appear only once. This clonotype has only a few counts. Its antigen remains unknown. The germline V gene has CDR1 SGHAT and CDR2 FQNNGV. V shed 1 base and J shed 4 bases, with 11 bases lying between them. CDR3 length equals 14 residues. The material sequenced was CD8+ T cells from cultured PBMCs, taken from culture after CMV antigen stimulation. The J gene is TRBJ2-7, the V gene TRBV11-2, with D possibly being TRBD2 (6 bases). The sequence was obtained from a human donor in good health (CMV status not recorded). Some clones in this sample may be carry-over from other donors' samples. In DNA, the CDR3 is TGTGCCAGCAGCTTAGCGGGAGTCCCATACGAGCAGTACTTC. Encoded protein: CASSLAGVPYEQYF.